This TCR beta chain was identified in a study of tumor-infiltrating lymphocytes in oesophageal squamous cell carcinoma. Germline CDR1 is LNHDA and CDR2 is SQIVND (reference sequence). CDR3 size: 17 residues. V was cut by 1 base and J by 0 bases, with 12 bases left in between. TCRdb reprocessed the PCR reads via MiXCR and lists one record per CDR3 protein. The table has 19,000 or so distinct CDR3 sequences, roughly two fifths seen once. This clonotype has ten or more counts. V gene TRBV19 combines with J gene TRBJ2-2, with no clear D. The sequence came from a male donor with esophageal squamous cell carcinoma. Material for sequencing was esophageal tumor tissue. CDR3 in DNA: TGTGCCAGTAGTATAGCCCTGTCCTTTGCGAACACCGGGGAGCTGTTTTTT. Protein: CASSIALSFANTGELFF.